This T cell receptor beta chain came from a study of shared clonotypes between healthy human individuals. Findings of the study overall: Sharing across a handful of donors was seen in 4.5% to 6.5% of naive CD4 clonotypes.

The CDR3 is 15 amino acids. CDR1 and CDR2 from the germline V gene are MDHEN and SYDVKM. Trimming pared 3 bases from V and 2 bases from J, leaving 14 bases between. Concerning this clone itself: No antigen is known for it.

The protocol was immunoSEQ multiplex PCR, while the TCRdb copy is restricted to in-frame clones and leaves out a portion. The table includes around 2,100,000 clones, 85% to 95% detected once. In the naive CD8 group, cells lacked CD45RO and were positively selected for CCR7, so terminally differentiated effector memory CD45RA+ cells were left out. Study donors comprised healthy, HIV-negative adults devoid of recent acute infection or vaccination. Sequencing was performed on naive CD8+ T cells sorted from blood. The V and J genes are TRBV28 and TRBJ2-7; D might be TRBD2 (6 bases). The clonotype comes from a man younger than 30 in good health. Here the CDR3 reads CASSFRGVKTYEQYF. The CDR3 bases are TGTGCCAGCAGTTTTCGCGGGGTTAAAACCTACGAGCAGTACTTC.